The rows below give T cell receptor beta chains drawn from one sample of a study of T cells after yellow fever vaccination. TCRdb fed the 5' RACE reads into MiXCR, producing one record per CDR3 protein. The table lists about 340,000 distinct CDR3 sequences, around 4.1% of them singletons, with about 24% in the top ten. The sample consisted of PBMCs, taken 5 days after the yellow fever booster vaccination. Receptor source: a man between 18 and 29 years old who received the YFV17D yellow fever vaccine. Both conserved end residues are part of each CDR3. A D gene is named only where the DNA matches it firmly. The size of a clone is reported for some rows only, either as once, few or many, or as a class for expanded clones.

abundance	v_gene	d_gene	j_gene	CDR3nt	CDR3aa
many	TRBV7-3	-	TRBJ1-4	TGTGCCAGCAGCTTGGGAGGGCTGAGTAATGAAAAACTGTTTTTT	CASSLGGLSNEKLFF
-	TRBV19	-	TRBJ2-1	TGTGCCAGTAGTACCCGACCCCACGAGCAGTTCTTC	CASSTRPHEQFF
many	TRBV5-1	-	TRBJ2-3	TGCGCCAGCAGCACCGGGGCAGGGGCAGATACGCAGTATTTT	CASSTGAGADTQYF
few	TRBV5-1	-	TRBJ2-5	TGCGCCAGCAGCTTGTTGGAGGGTCAAGAGACCCAGTACTTC	CASSLLEGQETQYF
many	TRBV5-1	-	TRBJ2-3	TGTGCCAGCAGCTTAGGACAGAGCACAGATACGCAGTATTTT	CASSLGQSTDTQYF
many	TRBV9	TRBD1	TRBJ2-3	TGTGCCAGCAGCGTTCGACAGGGGGATAATGCAGATACGCAGTATTTT	CASSVRQGDNADTQYF
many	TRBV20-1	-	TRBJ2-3	TGCAGTGCTAGATCTGCCGGGACTCTCCCGTATTTT	CSARSAGTLPYF
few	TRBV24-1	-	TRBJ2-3	TGTGCCACCAGTGACCAAACCCGCGAAAGGGATACGCAGTATTTT	CATSDQTRERDTQYF
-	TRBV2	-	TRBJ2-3	TGTGCCAGCAGTGAAGCGCTAACAGGGCAGGGTACGCAGTATTTT	CASSEALTGQGTQYF
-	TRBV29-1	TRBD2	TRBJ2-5	TGCAGCGTTGATGGGGTTAGCGGGGGGGGTCTTGAGACCCAGTACTTC	CSVDGVSGGGLETQYF
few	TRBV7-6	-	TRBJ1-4	TGTGCCAGCAGCTTAGCCAATGAAAAACTGTTTTTT	CASSLANEKLFF
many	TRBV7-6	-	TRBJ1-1	TGTGCCAGCAGCTTAGCGGGGGGGGCAAAGAACACTGAAGCTTTCTTT	CASSLAGGAKNTEAFF
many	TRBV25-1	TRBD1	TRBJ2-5	TGTGCCAGCAGTGATCTAACCGGGACAGGGGTCGAGACCCAGTACTTC	CASSDLTGTGVETQYF
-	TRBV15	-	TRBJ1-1	TGTGCCACCAGCAGACCCCTAAGGCGGGGAACTGAAGCTTTCTTT	CATSRPLRRGTEAFF
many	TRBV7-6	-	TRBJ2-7	TGTGCCAGCAGCTTAGGCCGGACTGAGCAGTACTTC	CASSLGRTEQYF
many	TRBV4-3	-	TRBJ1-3	TGCGCCAGCAGCCAAGATCAAACGGGGAACTCTGGAAACACCATATATTTT	CASSQDQTGNSGNTIYF
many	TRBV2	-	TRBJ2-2	TGTGCCAGCGCGGCAGGGAACACCGGGGAGCTGTTTTTT	CASAAGNTGELFF
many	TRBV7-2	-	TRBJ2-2	TGTGCCAGCAGCTTACACGGGGCGAGTTCCGGGGAGCTGTTTTTT	CASSLHGASSGELFF
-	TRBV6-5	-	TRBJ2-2	TGTGCCAGCAGTTACTCGTTCGGGGAGCTGTTTTTT	CASSYSFGELFF
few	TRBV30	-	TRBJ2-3	TGTGCCTGGAGTGTCCCCGGGCCGCAGTATTTT	CAWSVPGPQYF
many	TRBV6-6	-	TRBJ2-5	TGTGCCAGCAGTTATCTGGAGGAGCGAAGGGGCGAGACCCAGTACTTC	CASSYLEERRGETQYF
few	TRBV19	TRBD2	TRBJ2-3	TGTGCCAGTAGTGCGACTAGCGGGGGGACGAGCACAGATACGCAGTATTTT	CASSATSGGTSTDTQYF
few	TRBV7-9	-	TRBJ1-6	TGTGCCAGCAGCCTTACAGGGCCGGACTCACCCCTCCACTTT	CASSLTGPDSPLHF
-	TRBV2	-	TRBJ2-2	TGTGCCAGCAAGGTTATAACCGGGGAGCTGTTTTTT	CASKVITGELFF
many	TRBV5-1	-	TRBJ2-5	TGCGCCAGCAGCCGCCAAGGCGAGCAAGAGACCCAGTACTTC	CASSRQGEQETQYF
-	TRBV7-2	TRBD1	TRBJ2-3	TGTGCCAGCAGCCGGACGTTGGGACAGAGCACAGATACGCAGTATTTT	CASSRTLGQSTDTQYF
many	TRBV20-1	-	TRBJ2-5	TGCAGTGCTAGAGACCAGATTAGGGACCAAGAGACCCAGTACTTC	CSARDQIRDQETQYF
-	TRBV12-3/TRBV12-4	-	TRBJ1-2	TGTGCCAGCAGCCTGACGGAGAACTATGGCTACACCTTC	CASSLTENYGYTF
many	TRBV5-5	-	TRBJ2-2	TGTGCCAGCAGCTCAAGACAGCCCCCGGCCCCCGGGGAGCTGTTTTTT	CASSSRQPPAPGELFF
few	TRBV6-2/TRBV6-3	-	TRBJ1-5	TGTGCCAGCAGTTACCGGGATCGGCCGAATCAGCCCCAGCATTTT	CASSYRDRPNQPQHF
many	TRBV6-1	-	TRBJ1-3	TGTGCCAGCAGTGAGGACTCTGGAAACACCATATATTTT	CASSEDSGNTIYF
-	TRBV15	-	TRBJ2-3	TGTGCCACCAGCAGAGCCTCGTCATCGGGGAGAAGCACAGATACGCAGTATTTT	CATSRASSSGRSTDTQYF
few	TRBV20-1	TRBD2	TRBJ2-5	TGCAGTGCGGACGGGGGGGCTCACCAAGAGACCCAGTACTTC	CSADGGAHQETQYF
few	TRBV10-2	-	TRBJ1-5	TGCGCCAGCAGTGCCAATCCCGGGACACCAGACAATCAGCCCCAGCATTTT	CASSANPGTPDNQPQHF
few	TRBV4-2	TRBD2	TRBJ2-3	TGTGCCAGCAGCCCTAGTAGCGGGGCTAGCACAGATACGCAGTATTTT	CASSPSSGASTDTQYF
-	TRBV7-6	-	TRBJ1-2	TGTGCCAGCAGCTTAGACAGGACCCGCTACACCTTC	CASSLDRTRYTF